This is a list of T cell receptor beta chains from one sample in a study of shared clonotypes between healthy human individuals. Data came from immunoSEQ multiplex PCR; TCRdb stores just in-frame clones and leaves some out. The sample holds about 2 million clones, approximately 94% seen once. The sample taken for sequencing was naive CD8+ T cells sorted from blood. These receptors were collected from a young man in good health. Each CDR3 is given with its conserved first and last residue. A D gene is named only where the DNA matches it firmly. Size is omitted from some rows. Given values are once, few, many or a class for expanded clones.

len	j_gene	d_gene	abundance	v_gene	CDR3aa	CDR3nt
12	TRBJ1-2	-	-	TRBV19	CASNVGLGGYTF	TGTGCCAGTAATGTGGGGCTTGGTGGCTACACCTTC
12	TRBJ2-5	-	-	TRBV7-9	CASSPLSETQYF	TGTGCCAGCAGCCCCCTGAGCGAGACCCAGTACTTC
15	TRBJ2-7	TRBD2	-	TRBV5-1	CASSFSSGGRYEQYF	TGCGCCAGCAGCTTTTCTAGCGGGGGCCGCTACGAGCAGTACTTC
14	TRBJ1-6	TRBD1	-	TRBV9	CASSPGGGISPLHF	TGTGCCAGCAGCCCAGGGGGCGGTATTTCACCCCTCCACTTT
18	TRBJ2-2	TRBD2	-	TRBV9	CASSVGAGSGTNTGELFF	TGTGCCAGCAGCGTAGGAGCGGGGAGCGGGACGAACACCGGGGAGCTGTTTTTT
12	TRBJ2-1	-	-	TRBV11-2	CASSLTSVEQFF	TGTGCCAGCAGCTTGACTAGTGTTGAGCAGTTCTTC
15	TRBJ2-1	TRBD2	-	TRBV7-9	CASSSGGAISNEQFF	TGTGCCAGCAGCAGCGGGGGGGCGATAAGCAATGAGCAGTTCTTC
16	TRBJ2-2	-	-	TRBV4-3	CASSQESAGFIGELFF	TGCGCCAGCAGCCAAGAATCCGCCGGGTTTATTGGGGAGCTGTTTTTT
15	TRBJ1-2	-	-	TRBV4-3	CASSQDLVSDYGYTF	TGCGCCAGCAGCCAAGATCTGGTCAGTGACTATGGCTACACCTTC
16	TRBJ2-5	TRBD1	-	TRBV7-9	CASVPGGVADQETQYF	TGTGCCAGCGTACCAGGGGGTGTCGCTGATCAAGAGACCCAGTACTTC
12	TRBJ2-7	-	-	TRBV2	CASRGSIYEQYF	TGTGCCAGCCGGGGATCTATATACGAGCAGTACTTC
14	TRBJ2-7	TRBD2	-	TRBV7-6	CASSLGGRSYEQYF	TGTGCCAGCAGCTTAGGCGGGAGATCCTACGAGCAGTACTTC
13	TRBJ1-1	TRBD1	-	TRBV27	CASRQGGDTEAFF	TGTGCCTCGAGACAGGGGGGTGACACTGAAGCTTTCTTT
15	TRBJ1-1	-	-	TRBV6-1	CASSEIFRENTEAFF	TGTGCCAGCAGTGAAATCTTCAGGGAGAACACTGAAGCTTTCTTT
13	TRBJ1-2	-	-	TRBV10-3	CAISGRGDYGYTF	TGTGCCATCAGTGGGAGAGGGGACTATGGCTACACCTTC
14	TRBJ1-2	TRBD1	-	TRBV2	CAIIQGKDNYGYTF	TGTGCCATTATACAGGGGAAGGATAACTATGGCTACACCTTC
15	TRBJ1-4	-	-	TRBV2	CASSEEGPTNEKLFF	TGTGCCAGCAGTGAAGAGGGGCCAACTAATGAAAAACTGTTTTTT
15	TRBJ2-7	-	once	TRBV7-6	CASSSITGPSYEQYF	TGTGCCAGCAGCTCGATTACAGGACCTTCCTACGAGCAGTACTTC
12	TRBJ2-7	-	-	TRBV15	CATSNPQGWQYF	TGTGCCACCAGCAACCCGCAGGGTTGGCAGTACTTC
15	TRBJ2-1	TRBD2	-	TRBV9	CASSTSGTNYNEQFF	TGTGCCAGCAGCACAAGCGGGACGAACTACAATGAGCAGTTCTTC
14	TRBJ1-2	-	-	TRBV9	CASSVTGGGYGYTF	TGTGCCAGCAGCGTAACGGGCGGGGGCTATGGCTACACCTTC
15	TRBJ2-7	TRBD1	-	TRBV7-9	CASSTGQGVLNEQYF	TGTGCCAGCAGCACGGGACAGGGAGTTTTGAACGAGCAGTACTTC
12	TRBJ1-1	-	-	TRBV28	CASTQGGTEAFF	TGTGCCAGCACCCAAGGGGGGACTGAAGCTTTCTTT
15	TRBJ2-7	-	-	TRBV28	CASSLSPGWSYEQYF	TGTGCCAGCAGTTTAAGTCCGGGATGGTCCTACGAGCAGTACTTC
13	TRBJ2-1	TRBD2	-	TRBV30	CAKTSGSLEEQFF	TGTGCCAAAACTAGCGGGAGTCTAGAGGAGCAGTTCTTC
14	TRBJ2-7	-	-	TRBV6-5	CASSYSYPAYEQYF	TGTGCCAGCAGTTACTCGTATCCAGCTTACGAGCAGTACTTC
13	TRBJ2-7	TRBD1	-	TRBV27	CASKRTGIYEQYF	TGTGCCAGCAAACGGACAGGGATCTACGAGCAGTACTTC
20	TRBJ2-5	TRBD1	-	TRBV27	CASSDKLPGQGADPQETQYF	TGTGCCAGCAGTGACAAGCTACCGGGACAGGGGGCGGATCCTCAAGAGACCCAGTACTTC
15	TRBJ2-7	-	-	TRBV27	CASSPLAGGVYEQYF	TGTGCCAGCAGCCCGCTTGCAGGGGGGGTTTACGAGCAGTACTTC
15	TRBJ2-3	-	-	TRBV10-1	CASSEASASTDTQYF	TGCGCCAGCAGTGAGGCTAGCGCCAGCACAGATACGCAGTATTTT
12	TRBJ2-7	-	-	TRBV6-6	CASKSGLYEQYF	TGTGCCAGCAAGTCGGGTCTGTACGAGCAGTACTTC
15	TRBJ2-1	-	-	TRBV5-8	CASSFGTYGYNEQFF	TGTGCCAGCAGCTTCGGGACATATGGCTACAATGAGCAGTTCTTC
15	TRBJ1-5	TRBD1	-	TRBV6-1	CASRDRGNSNQPQHF	TGTGCCAGCAGAGACAGGGGTAATAGCAATCAGCCCCAGCATTTT
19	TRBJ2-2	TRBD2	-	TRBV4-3	CASSQGVTSGRRNTGELFF	TGCGCCAGCAGCCAAGGAGTAACTAGCGGGAGGCGGAACACCGGGGAGCTGTTTTTT
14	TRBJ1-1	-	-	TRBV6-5	CASSYVGGYTEAFF	TGTGCCAGCAGTTATGTAGGGGGGTACACTGAAGCTTTCTTT
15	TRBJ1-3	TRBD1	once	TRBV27	CASSSGTGSGNTIYF	TGTGCCAGCAGTTCCGGGACAGGGTCTGGAAACACCATATATTTT
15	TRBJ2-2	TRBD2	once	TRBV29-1	CNSSGFNANTGELFF	TGCAACTCTAGCGGTTTCAACGCGAACACCGGGGAGCTGTTTTTT
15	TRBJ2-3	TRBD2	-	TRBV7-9	CASSLTSGLEDTQYF	TGTGCCAGCAGCCTGACTAGCGGCTTAGAGGATACGCAGTATTTT
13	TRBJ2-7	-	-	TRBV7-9	CASRPMDSGEQYF	TGTGCCAGCAGGCCCATGGACAGCGGCGAGCAGTACTTC
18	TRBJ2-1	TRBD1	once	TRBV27	CASSNRGQGIFPLGEQFF	TGTGCCAGCAGTAATCGGGGACAGGGCATATTCCCTCTCGGTGAGCAGTTCTTC
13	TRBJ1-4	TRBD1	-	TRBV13	CASRQGEDEKLFF	TGTGCCAGCCGTCAGGGGGAAGATGAAAAACTGTTTTTT
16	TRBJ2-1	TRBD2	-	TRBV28	CASSSSTSQTNNEQFF	TGTGCCAGCAGCTCCTCGACTAGCCAGACGAACAATGAGCAGTTCTTC
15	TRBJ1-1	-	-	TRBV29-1	CSVEDLRTGGTEAFF	TGCAGCGTTGAAGATCTTCGGACGGGGGGCACTGAAGCTTTCTTT
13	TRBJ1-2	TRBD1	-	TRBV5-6	CASSFGTDYGYTF	TGTGCCAGCAGCTTTGGGACAGACTATGGCTACACCTTC
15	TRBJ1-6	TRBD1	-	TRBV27	CASSPETGVNSPLHF	TGTGCCAGCAGTCCCGAGACAGGGGTAAATTCACCCCTCCACTTT
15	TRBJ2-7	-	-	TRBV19	CASSPRDSPTYEQYF	TGTGCCAGTAGTCCGCGGGACAGCCCTACCTACGAGCAGTACTTC
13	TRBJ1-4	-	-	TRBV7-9	CAGKKVGNEKLFF	TGTGCTGGCAAGAAGGTGGGGAATGAGAAACTGTTTTTT
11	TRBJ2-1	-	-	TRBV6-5	CASGTYNEQFF	TGTGCCAGCGGTACCTACAATGAGCAGTTCTTC
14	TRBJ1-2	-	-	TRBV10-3	CAISESNRADGYTF	TGTGCCATCAGTGAGTCGAACAGGGCGGATGGCTACACCTTC